Shown below are 28 T cell receptor beta chains from a single sample sequenced in a study of blood T cell repertoires in COVID-19. The data were produced by immunoSEQ multiplex PCR, yet TCRdb's version contains in-frame clones alone and is incomplete. Here the sample spans 95,000 to 150,000 clones, just over 70% being singletons. Input material: peripheral blood. Source of these receptors: a human donor with acute or convalescent COVID-19. The donor label of this sample is uncertain.

The chain links TRBV7-2 to TRBJ2-3; 11 bases agree with TRBD2. The CDR3 is 14 residues long. CDR1 SGHTA and CDR2 FQGNSA come from the germline V gene. V was pared by 5 bases and J by 8 bases, with 6 bases of the junction left unmatched. The CDR3 DNA reads as TGTGCCAGCAGCCGTAGCGGGGGGGCCCCTACGCAGTATTTT. Translating it yields CASSRSGGAPTQYF. The full variable domain, its missing parts supplied by reference TRBV7-2 and TRBJ2-3, is GAGVSQSPSNKVTEKGKDVELRCDPISGHTALYWYRQSLGQGLEFLIYFQGNSAPDKSGLPSDRFSAERTGGSVSTLTIQRTQQEDSAVYLCASSRSGGAPTQYFGPGTRLTVL.

A single count supports this clone. The chain is built from TRBV27 and TRBJ1-5; tentatively, D is TRBD1 (6 bases). The CDR3 loop spans 13 amino acids. CDR1 and CDR2 (germline): MNHEY, SMNVEV (reference sequence). With 5 bases removed from V and 6 bases from J, the gap between germline ends came to 11 bases. CDR3: CASSVTGIQPQHF. CDR3 nucleotide sequence: TGTGCCAGCAGTGTCACAGGGATTCAGCCCCAGCATTTT.

This rearrangement joins TRBV5-1 to TRBJ1-6; possibly TRBD1 for D (5 bases). Germline loops: CDR1 SGHRS, CDR2 YFSETQ. V lost 4 bases, J lost 9 bases, and 20 bases lay in between. The CDR3 is made up of 16 amino acids. Here the CDR3 DNA reads TGCGCCAGCAGCACCTCTATGGGGCACCTCGGTTCACCCCTCCACTTT. As protein: CASSTSMGHLGSPLHF.

This clone has a handful of counts. The chain couples TRBV13 to TRBJ2-3; 13 bases agree with TRBD2. The CDR3 covers 19 residues. V was clipped by 8 bases and J by 0 bases; unmatched bases: 14. The germline V gene encodes CDR1 PRHDT and CDR2 FYEKMQ (reference sequence). The CDR3 sequence: CASVLQRLAGGPSTDTQYF. The CDR3 nucleotides are TGTGCCAGCGTCCTCCAGAGACTAGCGGGGGGACCTAGCACAGATACGCAGTATTTT.

The chain employs TRBV5-1 and TRBJ1-1; the match to TRBD1 covers 10 bases. After removal of 3 bases from V and 6 bases from J, the junction contained 8 bases not matched to a gene. Germline CDR1 SGHRS, CDR2 YFSETQ. The CDR3 totals 15 residues. This CDR3 is CASSSTTGGRSEAFF. Written as DNA, the CDR3 is TGCGCCAGCAGCTCTACGACAGGGGGCAGATCTGAAGCTTTCTTT.

The chain has TRBV4-1 and TRBJ1-2; D uncertain. The CDR3 has 15 residues. Germline V lookup: CDR1 MGHRA, CDR2 YSYEKL. Trimming removed 3 bases at V and 0 bases at J, with 11 bases between. The CDR3 DNA reads TGCGCCAGCAGCCACCCCGTAGGAGCTAACTATGGCTACACCTTC. The encoded protein is CASSHPVGANYGYTF.

This chain connects TRBV5-1 to TRBJ1-2; 7 bases are a match to TRBD1. This CDR3 is 16 amino acids long. The J segment lost 6 bases and the V segment lost 5 bases, leaving 16 bases of the junction unmatched. Per the germline V gene, CDR1 is SGHRS and CDR2 is YFSETQ. CDR3 coding DNA: TGCGCCAGCAGTTTAGGGGGCTGGGGGCCCCGGAATGGCTACACCTTC. Translation: CASSLGGWGPRNGYTF.

The chain combines TRBV5-1 with TRBJ2-5, with 12 nucleotides matching TRBD1. Germline V gene lookup returns CDR1 SGHRS and CDR2 YFSETQ. The CDR3 has 15 residues. V shed 4 bases and J 5 bases; nucleotides not matched to a gene: 6. CDR3 DNA sequence: TGCGCCAGCAGCGGGGGGACAGGGGGCCTTGAGACCCAGTACTTC. Residues: CASSGGTGGLETQYF.

This sequence joins TRBV4-1 and TRBJ1-4; 7 bases are a match to TRBD1. The germline gives CDR1 MGHRA, CDR2 YSYEKL. V was clipped by 4 bases and J by 7 bases; unmatched bases: 6. This CDR3 comprises 14 residues. For the CDR3, the DNA is TGCGCCAGCAGCCGAGGGGGCTTGGGTGAAAAACTGTTTTTT. Translating gives CASSRGGLGEKLFF.

This sequence joins TRBV6-1 and TRBJ2-5; 8 positions match TRBD1. This CDR3 has 14 amino acids. Germline V gene sequence: CDR1 MNHNS, CDR2 SASEGT. The V segment lost 3 bases and the J segment 3 bases; nucleotides outside the gene matches: 3. CDR3 sequence reads: CASSDPDREETQYF. The CDR3, as DNA: TGTGCCAGCAGTGATCCGGACAGGGAAGAGACCCAGTACTTC.

The chain employs TRBV3-1 (or the pseudogene TRBV3-2) and TRBJ1-5, with D maybe TRBD1 (6 bases). This CDR3 has 13 amino acids. V lost 4 bases, J lost 4 bases, and 8 bases lay in between. Germline loops: CDR1 LGHDT, CDR2 YNNKEL (reference sequence). CDR3 coding DNA: TGTGCCAGCAGCCCCGACAGGAATCAGCCCCAGCATTTT. Its translation: CASSPDRNQPQHF.

The chain combines TRBV7-6 with TRBJ2-2; 8 bases fit TRBD1. J was trimmed by 0 bases and V by 5 bases; bases with no gene match: 5. From germline, CDR1 is SGHVS and CDR2 FNYEAQ. The CDR3 totals 16 residues. In DNA, the CDR3 is TGTGCCAGCAGCACCCGGACAGGGACGAACACCGGGGAGCTGTTTTTT. Encoded protein: CASSTRTGTNTGELFF.

In this sample, this clone turned up once. This chain connects TRBV19 to TRBJ1-5, with TRBD1 identical over 7 bases. Trimming took 3 bases from V and 2 from J; bases not matched to a gene: 4. Germline V gene sequence: CDR1 LNHDA, CDR2 SQIVND (reference sequence). This CDR3 spans 15 amino acids. Here the CDR3 reads CASSIYQGGNQPQHF. The CDR3 nucleotides are TGTGCCAGTAGTATTTACCAGGGGGGCAATCAGCCCCAGCATTTT.

The rearrangement uses TRBV5-1 and TRBJ1-6, with 12 bases identical to TRBD1. The length of the CDR3 is 15 residues. Germline-derived CDR1 and CDR2 are SGHRS and YFSETQ. The V and J ends lost 2 bases and 9 bases, in that order; junction bases with no gene match: 3. CDR3 bases: TGCGCCAGCAGCTTCCGGGACAGGGGGCGTTCACCCCTCCACTTT. It codes for CASSFRDRGRSPLHF.

In its sample, this clone was seen a few times. The chain carries TRBV28 and TRBJ2-1; 9 bases are a match to TRBD2. V trimming: 2 bases; J trimming: 8 bases; junction bases outside the gene matches: 10. Per germline, CDR1 MDHEN and CDR2 SYDVKM. The CDR3 spans 16 residues. This CDR3 is CASSLMGRGGRDEQFF. DNA for the CDR3: TGTGCCAGCAGTTTAATGGGGCGGGGGGGCCGTGATGAGCAGTTCTTC.

This chain uses TRBV6-1 with TRBJ1-6, with a possible D match to TRBD1 (6 bases). CDR3 length: 16 residues. Trimming removed 2 bases from V and 3 bases from J, with 11 bases in between. Germline CDR1 MNHNS, CDR2 SASEGT. CDR3 protein: CASSELGGIYNSPLHF. DNA for the CDR3: TGTGCCAGCAGTGAATTAGGGGGAATCTATAATTCACCCCTCCACTTT.

The CDR3 nucleotides are TGTGCCAGCAGCGTTAGTAGCCAAGATACGCAGTATTTT. As protein: CASSVSSQDTQYF. This sequence joins TRBV9 and TRBJ2-3; D uncertain. This CDR3 has 13 amino acids. V lost 2 bases, J lost 5 bases, and 9 bases lay in between. Germline V gene sequence: CDR1 SGDLS, CDR2 YYNGEE.

The chain links TRBV5-8 to TRBJ2-2, with a weak D call TRBD1 (5 bases). The length of the CDR3 is 13 residues. Germline CDR1 is SGHTS and CDR2 is YDEGEE. Trimming pared 2 bases from V and 9 bases from J, leaving 11 bases between. CDR3 bases: TGTGCCAGCAGCTTCGGCAGGGCAAGGGAGCTGTTTTTT. Translation gives CASSFGRARELFF.

The chain recombines TRBV5-1 with TRBJ2-7; 8 nucleotides align to TRBD1. The CDR3 runs to 13 residues. Germline CDR1 and CDR2: SGHRS and YFSETQ. The V segment lost 7 bases and the J segment 5 bases; nucleotides outside the gene matches: 8. The chain's CDR3 is CASAPGGYNEQYF. In DNA form, the CDR3 reads TGCGCCAGCGCGCCAGGGGGCTACAACGAGCAGTACTTC.

This clone was picked up one time. The chain recombines TRBV10-1 with TRBJ1-2, with D hard to call. V gave up 6 bases and J gave up 2 bases, with 19 bases separating them. This CDR3 has 16 residues. Germline loops: CDR1 WNHNN, CDR2 SYGVQD (reference sequence). CDR3 loop: CASSSPVPHRNYGYTF. CDR3 bases: TGCGCCAGCAGCTCCCCCGTACCACACAGAAACTATGGCTACACCTTC.

This chain uses TRBV10-1 with TRBJ1-2, with D maybe TRBD1 (6 bases). V was pared by 9 bases and J by 4 bases, with 18 bases between. The CDR3 spans 14 residues. CDR1 is WNHNN, CDR2 SYGVQD, per germline (reference sequence). The CDR3 is CARQGGGEGYGYTF. The CDR3 nucleotides read TGCGCCAGGCAAGGCGGGGGCGAGGGCTATGGCTACACCTTC.

V usage is TRBV9 and J usage is TRBJ1-1; 8 nucleotides agree with TRBD1. The CDR3 covers 15 residues. Per germline, CDR1 SGDLS and CDR2 YYNGEE. J gave up 0 bases and V 3 bases, and 4 bases lay outside the gene matches. CDR3 nucleotides: TGTGCCAGCAGCGGGGGGACAGGCCTGAACACTGAAGCTTTCTTT. It specifies CASSGGTGLNTEAFF.

CDR3: CASSQAPRTSGGTHTQYF. CDR3 in DNA: TGCGCCAGCAGCCAAGCCCCTCGGACTAGCGGGGGCACGCATACGCAGTATTTT. The chain couples TRBV4-1 to TRBJ2-3; TRBD2 matches 13 bases. The junction had 11 bases not matched to a gene; V was cut back by 1 base and J by 7 bases. CDR3 length: 18 residues. Germline CDR1 and CDR2: MGHRA and YSYEKL.

Only a few counts were recorded for this clone. This chain's CDR3 is CATFGLARTGELFF. CDR3 sequence (DNA): TGCGCCACCTTCGGACTAGCGAGGACCGGGGAGCTGTTTTTT. The chain recombines TRBV10-2 with TRBJ2-2, with TRBD2 identical over 9 bases. Germline loops: CDR1 WSHSY, CDR2 SAAADI. The length of the CDR3 is 14 residues. V was clipped by 10 bases and J by 5 bases; unmatched bases: 8.

This clone was counted at least ten times. This chain connects TRBV7-9 to TRBJ2-7; D perhaps matches TRBD2 (5 bases). Per the germline V gene, CDR1 is SEHNR and CDR2 is FQNEAQ (reference sequence). V shed 4 bases and J shed 6 bases, with 31 bases lying between them. The CDR3 runs 19 residues. CDR3 amino acids: CASSSQVATSGRGTREQYF. The CDR3 DNA sequence: TGTGCCAGCAGCTCCCAGGTCGCCACCTCCGGACGGGGAACTCGCGAGCAGTACTTC.

The chain links TRBV7-2 to TRBJ1-4; TRBD1 agrees at 7 bases. Losses at the gene ends were 3 bases for V and 8 bases for J; bases not matched to a gene: 0. This CDR3 is 12 amino acids long. Germline V gives CDR1 SGHTA, CDR2 FQGNSA. The CDR3 DNA is TGTGCCAGCAGCTTCAGGGGGGAAAAACTGTTTTTT. As protein: CASSFRGEKLFF.

The chain joins TRBV5-1 to TRBJ1-5; D not resolved. Germline CDR1 and CDR2: SGHRS and YFSETQ. Between the trimmed V and J ends, which lost 0 bases and 3 bases, there was a span of 13 bases. The CDR3 sequence is 16 residues long. The CDR3 here is CASSLGPLGANQPQHF. In DNA form, the CDR3 reads TGCGCCAGCAGCTTGGGGCCCCTAGGAGCCAATCAGCCCCAGCATTTT.

The genes are TRBV25-1 and TRBJ2-1, with D maybe TRBD1 (6 bases). The CDR3 sequence is 17 residues long. CDR1 and CDR2 (germline): MGHDK, SYGVNS. V lost 6 bases and J 2 bases, leaving 20 bases between the germline ends. The CDR3 DNA follows: TGTGCCAGCAGGAGGAGTGGGGCCAGGGGCGCCTACAATGAGCAGTTCTTC. Translation: CASRRSGARGAYNEQFF.